These T cell receptor beta chains were read from a single sample in a study of T cell changes during pregnancy in multiple sclerosis. Method: immunoSEQ multiplex PCR; TCRdb's copy keeps in-frame clones and lacks some. Of tens of thousands of clones listed, just over 90% are singletons. Sequenced material: peripheral blood, taken before pregnancy. These receptors were taken from a female donor with multiple sclerosis, enrolled in a pregnancy study. Each CDR3 is given with its conserved first and last residue. Each record gives: V gene, D gene, J gene, CDR3 protein, CDR3 DNA. The D gene is left open where the match is weak.

v_call: TRBV6-4; d_call: -; j_call: TRBJ1-1; cdr3_aa: CASRPAASGTEAFF; cdr3_nt: TGTGCCAGCAGGCCGGCGGCGTCGGGCACTGAAGCTTTCTTT
v_call: TRBV7-9; d_call: -; j_call: TRBJ1-5; cdr3_aa: CASSFLNSNQPQHF; cdr3_nt: TGTGCCAGCAGCTTCTTAAATAGCAATCAGCCCCAGCATTTT
v_call: TRBV5-4; d_call: TRBD1; j_call: TRBJ1-1; cdr3_aa: CASSRGQENTEAFF; cdr3_nt: TGTGCCAGCAGCCGAGGACAGGAGAACACTGAAGCTTTCTTT
v_call: TRBV7-2; d_call: -; j_call: TRBJ1-5; cdr3_aa: CASSPSPGGGQPQHF; cdr3_nt: TGTGCCAGCAGCCCGTCCCCTGGGGGAGGTCAGCCCCAGCATTTT
v_call: TRBV10-3; d_call: TRBD1; j_call: TRBJ1-2; cdr3_aa: CAISEGQGLYTF; cdr3_nt: TGTGCCATCAGTGAGGGACAGGGGCTCTACACCTTC
v_call: TRBV28; d_call: TRBD1; j_call: TRBJ2-5; cdr3_aa: CASSFLDRWEETQYF; cdr3_nt: TGTGCCAGCAGTTTCTTGGACAGGTGGGAAGAGACCCAGTACTTC
v_call: TRBV9; d_call: TRBD1; j_call: TRBJ2-3; cdr3_aa: CASSGQGSASDTQYF; cdr3_nt: TGTGCCAGCAGCGGACAGGGGTCAGCTTCAGATACGCAGTATTTT
v_call: TRBV27; d_call: TRBD2; j_call: TRBJ2-1; cdr3_aa: CASGLAGASYEQFF; cdr3_nt: TGTGCCAGCGGGCTAGCGGGGGCCTCATATGAGCAGTTCTTC
v_call: TRBV27; d_call: TRBD1; j_call: TRBJ1-5; cdr3_aa: CASSFGQGGQPQHF; cdr3_nt: TGTGCCAGCAGTTTTGGACAGGGAGGTCAGCCCCAGCATTTT
v_call: TRBV6-6; d_call: -; j_call: TRBJ1-4; cdr3_aa: CASSYPPSRGEKLFF; cdr3_nt: TGTGCCAGCAGTTACCCCCCCTCGAGAGGTGAAAAACTGTTTTTT
v_call: TRBV7-3; d_call: -; j_call: TRBJ2-3; cdr3_aa: CASSFRDCSTDTQYF; cdr3_nt: TGTGCCAGCAGCTTCCGAGACTGCAGCACAGATACGCAGTATTTT
v_call: TRBV4-1; d_call: -; j_call: TRBJ1-6; cdr3_aa: CASSQDIFGGSNSPLHF; cdr3_nt: TGCGCCAGCAGCCAAGATATTTTTGGGGGGTCTAATTCACCCCTCCACTTT
v_call: TRBV19; d_call: TRBD1; j_call: TRBJ2-7; cdr3_aa: CASRLGQGAFEQYF; cdr3_nt: TGTGCCAGTAGACTGGGACAGGGGGCGTTCGAGCAGTACTTC
v_call: TRBV9; d_call: TRBD2; j_call: TRBJ2-1; cdr3_aa: CASSVAGGSMGHEQFF; cdr3_nt: TGTGCCAGCAGCGTAGCGGGGGGGAGTATGGGGCATGAGCAGTTCTTC
v_call: TRBV7-7; d_call: TRBD1; j_call: TRBJ2-2; cdr3_aa: CASSLGQGAGTGELFF; cdr3_nt: TGTGCTAGCAGCCTGGGACAGGGGGCAGGCACCGGGGAGCTGTTTTTT